One sample yielded the 27 T cell receptor beta chains listed below, sequenced in a study of blood T cell repertoires in COVID-19 (dated by TCRdb to the early 2020s). Library preparation used the immunoSEQ multiplex PCR assay. The table was pulled from immuneACCESS by TCRdb, which kept in-frame rearrangements only. Such tables lose some clones; where checked, under half of the loss comes from unresolved V genes, and the rest has no known cause. For this sample there are fewer than 150,000 clones; more than 80% appear just once. The ten largest clones capture about 6.4% of the sample. Sequenced sample: peripheral blood. Every receptor here comes from a human donor in a cohort sampled during active COVID-19.

The table lists this clone with a few counts. This chain uses TRBV28 with TRBJ1-4, with a tentative D call TRBD1 (5 bases). CDR1 and CDR2 from the germline V gene are MDHEN and SYDVKM. The CDR3 runs 14 residues. V lost 6 bases, J lost 8 bases, and 16 bases lay in between. In DNA, the CDR3 is TGTGCCAGCAGGACTACTGGGGGGAGCGAAAAACTGTTTTTT. Residues: CASRTTGGSEKLFF.

The chain combines TRBV18 with TRBJ2-7; 7 bases align to TRBD1. CDR3 length equals 13 residues. Trimming took 6 bases from V and 5 from J; bases not matched to a gene: 7. Per the germline V gene, CDR1 is KGHSH and CDR2 is LQKENI. The CDR3 DNA sequence: TGTGCCAGCTCTTCTGACAGGGACCACGAGCAGTACTTC. It specifies CASSSDRDHEQYF.

V and J are TRBV9 and TRBJ2-7; 11 nucleotides line up with TRBD2. CDR3 length: 15 residues. The ends lost 3 bases at V and 4 bases at J; junction bases unmatched: 6. Germline lookup yields CDR1 SGDLS and CDR2 YYNGEE. The CDR3 bases are TGTGCCAGCAGCGAACTAGCGGGGGAAAATTACGAGCAGTACTTC. Its protein product is CASSELAGENYEQYF.

The CDR3 sequence: CASSSKDRVTGELFF. Written as DNA, the CDR3 is TGTGCCAGCAGCTCAAAGGACAGGGTCACCGGGGAGCTGTTTTTT. This sequence joins TRBV5-4 and TRBJ2-2, with 8 bases matching TRBD1. The CDR3 length is 15 residues. Germline-derived CDR1 and CDR2 are SGHNT and YYREEE (reference sequence). Trimming removed 3 bases from V and 4 bases from J; junction bases left unmatched: 5.

The V call is TRBV29-1, the J call TRBJ2-1, with D possibly being TRBD2 (7 bases). This CDR3 contains 13 residues. V dropped 7 bases and J dropped 13 bases, with 23 bases sitting between them. The germline CDR1 and CDR2 sequences are SQVTM and ANQGSEA. The CDR3 reads CSAEGEGSTLQFF. The CDR3 DNA reads as TGCAGCGCCGAGGGGGAGGGTAGTACCCTACAGTTCTTC.

This clone was seen a single time. The J gene is TRBJ2-7, the V gene TRBV20-1; a weak D match, TRBD1 (5 bases). CDR1 DFQATT and CDR2 SNEGSKA come from the germline V gene (reference sequence). CDR3 size: 11 residues. Trimming removed 3 bases at V and 6 bases at J, with 9 bases between. CDR3 protein: CSASTRGEQYF. CDR3 DNA sequence: TGCAGTGCTAGTACAAGGGGCGAGCAGTACTTC.

The gene calls are TRBV7-6 and TRBJ1-1, with D possibly being TRBD1 (6 bases). The CDR3 consists of 14 residues. Deletions cut 5 bases from V and 5 bases from J, with 15 bases between. Looked up from germline, CDR1 is SGHVS and CDR2 is FNYEAQ. The CDR3, as DNA: TGTGCCAGCAGCCCTCTACAGGGTGGGACTGAAGCTTTCTTT. Translation: CASSPLQGGTEAFF.

The CDR3 bases are TGCGCCAGCAGTCAAGGAGGACCGGCGCCTTACGAGCAGTACTTC. Amino acids: CASSQGGPAPYEQYF. The chain carries TRBV23-1 and TRBJ2-7, with D possibly TRBD2 on 5 matching bases. TRBV23-1 has ORF status, its function being uncertain. Trimming took 2 bases from V and 4 from J, leaving 15 bases between them. The CDR3 is 15 residues long.

The genes are TRBV7-3 and TRBJ2-1; TRBD2 aligns across 7 bases. The CDR3 loop spans 16 amino acids. Unmatched junction bases numbered 8, after V lost 4 bases and J lost 2 bases. The V gene's germline CDR1 is SGHTA and CDR2 FQGTGA. This CDR3 is CASSYPGSGTYNEQFF. In DNA form, the CDR3 reads TGTGCCAGCAGCTATCCGGGGAGCGGGACCTACAATGAGCAGTTCTTC.

This chain joins TRBV7-2 and TRBJ2-5; TRBD2 is a possible D gene (6 bases). Trimming pared 3 bases from V and 0 bases from J, leaving 8 bases between. The V gene's germline CDR1 is SGHTA and CDR2 FQGNSA. This CDR3 region has 14 residues. In nucleotides, the CDR3 is TGTGCCAGCAGCTTTCGGGGGAACCAAGAGACCCAGTACTTC. Translated, it gives CASSFRGNQETQYF.

V and J are TRBV18 and TRBJ2-1; D not resolved. Trimming took 3 bases from V and 5 from J, leaving 5 bases between them. Germline-derived CDR1 and CDR2 are KGHSH and LQKENI. This CDR3 comprises 12 residues. The CDR3: CASSPTHNEQFF. CDR3 in DNA: TGTGCCAGCTCACCCACTCACAATGAGCAGTTCTTC.

V gene TRBV2 combines with J gene TRBJ2-7, with D possibly being TRBD2 (5 bases). The V gene's germline CDR1 is SNHLY and CDR2 FYNNEI. The length of the CDR3 is 14 residues. V lost 2 bases and J lost 5, with 13 bases in between. The DNA of the CDR3 is TGTGCCAGCAGTGAAAACCCGGGGAGCCACGAGCAGTACTTC. This translates into CASSENPGSHEQYF.

Details on this clone: Additional DNA sequences in this sample encode the identical CDR3. The V call is TRBV12-3 or TRBV12-4, the J call TRBJ1-2; maybe TRBD1 (6 bases). Trimming took 3 bases from V and 2 from J, leaving 7 bases between them. This CDR3 spans 13 amino acids. The CDR3 nucleotides read TGTGCCAGCAGTTTTCAGGGGAACTATGGCTACACCTTC. Its translation is CASSFQGNYGYTF.

Concerning this clone: The identical CDR3 is also encoded by other nucleotide sequences in the sample. Written as DNA, the CDR3 is TGTGCCAGCAGCGCCCGGACAGGGAACTACAATGAGCAGTTCTTC. This codes for CASSARTGNYNEQFF. The rearrangement uses TRBV9 and TRBJ2-1; the match to TRBD1 covers 8 bases. V was pared by 3 bases and J by 3 bases, with 5 bases of the junction left unmatched. This CDR3 contains 15 residues. Germline CDR1 SGDLS, CDR2 YYNGEE.

The chain employs TRBV19 and TRBJ2-5; D is possibly TRBD1 (6 bases). Germline values: CDR1 LNHDA, CDR2 SQIVND (reference sequence). The CDR3 contains 13 residues. V was trimmed by 4 bases and J by 5 bases, leaving 11 bases between them. The DNA of the CDR3 is TGTGCCAGTAGTAACTACCAGGGGGAGACCCAGTACTTC. This codes for CASSNYQGETQYF.

The chain uses TRBV7-6 and TRBJ2-7; 7 positions match TRBD1. The V gene's germline CDR1 is SGHVS and CDR2 FNYEAQ. The trim removed 5 bases at V and 3 bases at J, leaving 13 bases unmatched. The CDR3 length is 16 residues. The CDR3 bases are TGTGCCAGCAGCGCAGAGAGACAGGGCTTGAACTACGAGCAGTACTTC. Translated: CASSAERQGLNYEQYF.

The rearrangement uses TRBV6-2 or TRBV6-3 and TRBJ1-4; 11 nucleotides align to TRBD1. This CDR3 is built from 16 residues. Per germline, CDR1 MNHEY and CDR2 SVGEGT. Unmatched junction bases numbered 10, after V lost 5 bases and J lost 8 bases. The CDR3 loop is CASSKRDRGNSEKLFF. CDR3 bases: TGTGCCAGCAGTAAACGGGACAGGGGGAATTCCGAAAAACTGTTTTTT.

The rearrangement uses TRBV3-1 (or the pseudogene TRBV3-2) and TRBJ2-2; D is possibly TRBD1 (6 bases). This CDR3 has 14 amino acids. Germline-derived CDR1 and CDR2 are LGHDT and YNNKEL (reference sequence). With 2 bases removed from V and 6 bases from J, the gap between germline ends came to 10 bases. The CDR3 DNA reads TGTGCCAGCAGCCAAAATACAGGGTCCGGGGAGCTGTTTTTT. This encodes CASSQNTGSGELFF.

The chain employs TRBV28 and TRBJ1-2; weak D call: TRBD1 (5 bases). This CDR3 is built from 13 residues. V was shortened by 5 bases and J by 0 bases, with 7 bases between the two germline ends. Germline CDR1 MDHEN, CDR2 SYDVKM. CDR3 in amino acids: CASSQTANYGYTF. The CDR3 DNA follows: TGTGCCAGCAGTCAGACAGCTAACTATGGCTACACCTTC.

The chain is built from TRBV15 and TRBJ2-4, with TRBD1 identical over 9 bases. The CDR3 is 15 residues long. Germline assignment: CDR1 LNHNV and CDR2 YYDKDF (reference sequence). J lost 5 bases, V lost 1 base, and 3 bases had no gene match. CDR3 region: CATSRGGTGQNIQYF. DNA of the CDR3: TGTGCCACCAGCAGAGGGGGGACAGGGCAAAACATTCAGTACTTC.

A word on this clone: The junction shows a germline mismatch at one end, possibly a read error. The chain uses TRBV28 and TRBJ1-1; the D is unclear. CDR1 MDHEN and CDR2 SYDVKM come from the germline V gene. The CDR3 has 15 residues. Written as DNA, the CDR3 is TGTGCCAGCGGTTTGAGCAGGAAGTTGAACACTGAAGCTTTCTTT. It translates to CASGLSRKLNTEAFF. The full variable domain, its missing parts supplied by reference TRBV28 and TRBJ1-1, is DVKVTQSSRYLVKRTGEKVFLECVQDMDHENMFWYRQDPGLGLRLIYFSYDVKMKEKGDIPEGYSVSREKKERFSLILESASTNQTSMYLCASGLSRKLNTEAFFGQGTRLTVV.

The chain has TRBV4-3 and TRBJ2-3; 7 bases are shared with TRBD1. Germline V CDR1 and CDR2: LGHNA, YSLEER. V trimming: 4 bases; J trimming: 2 bases; junction bases outside the gene matches: 3. CDR3 length: 14 amino acids. CDR3 nucleotides: TGCGCCAGCAGCCGGGACAGTCACACAGATACGCAGTATTTT. It is translated as CASSRDSHTDTQYF.

The V gene is TRBV2, the J gene TRBJ1-2; TRBD1 matches at 9 bases. This CDR3 is built from 17 residues. Germline V gives CDR1 SNHLY, CDR2 FYNNEI. V was pared by 0 bases and J by 4 bases, with 9 bases of the junction left unmatched. The CDR3 loop is CASSEAPGTGLGYGYTF. The CDR3 DNA reads as TGTGCCAGCAGTGAAGCTCCCGGGACAGGGCTAGGCTATGGCTACACCTTC.

This chain joins TRBV19 and TRBJ2-1, with D perhaps TRBD2 (5 bases). Germline V gene data show CDR1 as LNHDA and CDR2 as SQIVND (reference sequence). This CDR3 region has 18 residues. Deletions cut 0 bases from V and 1 base from J, with 16 bases between. CDR3 nucleotides: TGTGCCAGTAGTATAGAATTGAGGGCAAGTGGGTCCTACAATGAGCAGTTCTTC. This encodes CASSIELRASGSYNEQFF.

The chain combines TRBV7-3 with TRBJ2-5; 8 positions agree with TRBD2. Unmatched junction bases numbered 15, after V lost 10 bases and J lost 5 bases. This CDR3 is 15 amino acids long. Germline CDR1 reads SGHTA; CDR2 reads FQGTGA. The CDR3 sequence is CATTSGGRRGETQYF. For the CDR3, the DNA is TGTGCCACCACCTCGGGCGGGAGGAGAGGGGAGACCCAGTACTTC.

The chain uses TRBV4-2 and TRBJ1-2; 9 bases fit TRBD1. The CDR3 runs to 16 residues. Germline V gene lookup returns CDR1 LGHNA and CDR2 YNFKEQ. The V segment lost 2 bases and the J segment 8 bases; nucleotides outside the gene matches: 12. The CDR3 DNA reads TGTGCCAGCAGCCAACACCGGGCGAACAGGGGGCAAGGCTACACCTTC. Its translation is CASSQHRANRGQGYTF.

The chain links TRBV18 to TRBJ1-2; 7 positions agree with TRBD1. From germline, CDR1 is KGHSH and CDR2 LQKENI. This CDR3 contains 15 residues. V lost 2 bases, J lost 2 bases, and 5 bases stayed unmatched. The CDR3 sequence is CASSPKGGENYGYTF. In nucleotides, the CDR3 is TGTGCCAGCTCACCAAAAGGGGGCGAGAACTATGGCTACACCTTC. Together with reference TRBV18 and TRBJ1-2, the CDR3 gives the full variable domain: NAGVMQNPRHLVRRRGQEARLRCSPMKGHSHVYWYRQLPEEGLKFMVYLQKENIIDESGMPKERFSAEFPKEGPSILRIQQVVRGDSAAYFCASSPKGGENYGYTFGSGTRLTVV.